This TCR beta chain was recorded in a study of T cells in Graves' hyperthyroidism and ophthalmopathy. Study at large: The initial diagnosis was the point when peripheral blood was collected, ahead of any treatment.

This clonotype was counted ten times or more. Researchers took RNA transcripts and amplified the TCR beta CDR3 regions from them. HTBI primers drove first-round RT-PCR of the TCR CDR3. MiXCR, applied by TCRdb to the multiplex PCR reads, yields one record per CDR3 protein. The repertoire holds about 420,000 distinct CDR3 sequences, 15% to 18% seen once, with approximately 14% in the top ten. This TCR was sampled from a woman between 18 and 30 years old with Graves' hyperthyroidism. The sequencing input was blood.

The CDR3 spells CSAREGGRATDTQYF. CDR3 in DNA: TGCAGTGCTAGAGAAGGCGGGAGGGCCACAGATACGCAGTATTTT. V gene TRBV20-1 combines with J gene TRBJ2-3; the match to TRBD2 covers 9 bases. Germline loops: CDR1 DFQATT, CDR2 SNEGSKA (reference sequence). The CDR3 runs 15 residues. The V and J ends lost 0 bases and 2 bases, in that order; junction bases with no gene match: 3.